This T cell receptor (beta chain) was sequenced in a study of shared clonotypes between healthy human individuals. Points from the study as a whole: All-four-donor shared clonotypes had higher generation probabilities than non-shared clonotypes did.

Concerning this clone: Its antigen is still unknown.

The length of the CDR3 is 15 residues. V shed 1 base and J 7 bases; nucleotides not matched to a gene: 10. Germline loops: CDR1 SGHKS, CDR2 YYEKEE (reference sequence). Assay used: immunoSEQ multiplex PCR; TCRdb lists only in-frame clones, some missing. The sample comprises about 2 million clones, 95% of which are singletons, and roughly 0.13% rests with the top ten. This chain joins TRBV5-5 and TRBJ2-7; 8 bases line up with TRBD1. Sequenced material: naive CD4+ T cells sorted from blood. Subset of the sample: CD45RA+ positively selected. This receptor was obtained from a man aged 18-30 years in good health. This chain's CDR3 is CASSLLGQGSEEQYF. CDR3 DNA: TGTGCCAGCAGCTTGCTCGGACAGGGTTCTGAAGAGCAGTACTTC.